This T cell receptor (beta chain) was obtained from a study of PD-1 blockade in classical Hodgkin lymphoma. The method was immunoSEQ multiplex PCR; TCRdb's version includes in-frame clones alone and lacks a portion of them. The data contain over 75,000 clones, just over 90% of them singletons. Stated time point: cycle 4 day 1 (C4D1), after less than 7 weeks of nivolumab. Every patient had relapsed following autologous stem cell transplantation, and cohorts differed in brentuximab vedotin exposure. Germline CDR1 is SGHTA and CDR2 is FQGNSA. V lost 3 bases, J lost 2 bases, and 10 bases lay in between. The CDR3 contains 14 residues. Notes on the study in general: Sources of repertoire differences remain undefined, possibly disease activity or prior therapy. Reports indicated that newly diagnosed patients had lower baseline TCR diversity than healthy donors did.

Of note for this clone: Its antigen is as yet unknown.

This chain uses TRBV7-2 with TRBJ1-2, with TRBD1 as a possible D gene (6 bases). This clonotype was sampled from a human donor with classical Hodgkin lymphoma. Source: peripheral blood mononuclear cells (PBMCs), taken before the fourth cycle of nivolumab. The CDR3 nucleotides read TGTGCCAGCAGCTTTTGGACAGCGAACTATGGCTACACCTTC. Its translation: CASSFWTANYGYTF.